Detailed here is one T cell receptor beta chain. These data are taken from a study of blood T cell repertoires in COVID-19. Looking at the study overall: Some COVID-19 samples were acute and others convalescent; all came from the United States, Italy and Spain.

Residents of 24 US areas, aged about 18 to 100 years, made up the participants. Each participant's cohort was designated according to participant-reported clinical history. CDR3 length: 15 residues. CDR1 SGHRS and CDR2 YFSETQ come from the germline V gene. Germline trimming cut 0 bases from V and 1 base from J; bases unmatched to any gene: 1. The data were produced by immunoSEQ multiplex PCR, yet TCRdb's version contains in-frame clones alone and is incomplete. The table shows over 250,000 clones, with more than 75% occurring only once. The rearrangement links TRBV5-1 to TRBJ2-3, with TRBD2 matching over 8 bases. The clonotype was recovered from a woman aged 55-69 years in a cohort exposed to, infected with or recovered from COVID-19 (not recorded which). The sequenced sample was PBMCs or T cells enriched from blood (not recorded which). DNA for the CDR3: TGCGCCAGCAGCTTGGCGGGGGGGGGCACAGATACGCAGTATTTT. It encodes CASSLAGGGTDTQYF.